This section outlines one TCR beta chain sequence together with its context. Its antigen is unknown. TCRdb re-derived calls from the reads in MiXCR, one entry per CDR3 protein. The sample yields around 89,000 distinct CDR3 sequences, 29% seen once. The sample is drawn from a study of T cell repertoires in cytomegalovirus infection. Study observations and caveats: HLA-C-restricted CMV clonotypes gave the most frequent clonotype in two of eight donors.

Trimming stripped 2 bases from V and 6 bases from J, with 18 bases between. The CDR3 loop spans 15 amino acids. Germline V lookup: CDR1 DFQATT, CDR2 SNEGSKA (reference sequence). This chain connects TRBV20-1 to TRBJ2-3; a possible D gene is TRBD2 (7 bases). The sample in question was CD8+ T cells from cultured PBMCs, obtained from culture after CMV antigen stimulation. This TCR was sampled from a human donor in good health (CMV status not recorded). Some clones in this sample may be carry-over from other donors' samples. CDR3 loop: CSARKGGTSKDTQYF. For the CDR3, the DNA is TGCAGTGCTAGAAAGGGGGGGACCTCCAAGGATACGCAGTATTTT.